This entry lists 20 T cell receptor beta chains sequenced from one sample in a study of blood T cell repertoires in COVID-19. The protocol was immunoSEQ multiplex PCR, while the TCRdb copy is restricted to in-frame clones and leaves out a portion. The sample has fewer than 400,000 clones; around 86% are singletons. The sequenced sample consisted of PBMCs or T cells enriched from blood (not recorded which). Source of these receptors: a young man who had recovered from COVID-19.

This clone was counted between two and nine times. This CDR3 is CASSPRQGWNSPLHF. The CDR3 region has the DNA TGTGCCAGCAGTCCGCGACAGGGTTGGAATTCACCCCTCCACTTT. The rearrangement uses TRBV27 and TRBJ1-6; 7 positions match TRBD1. The CDR3 is made up of 15 amino acids. V lost 5 bases to trimming and J lost 7 bases; unmatched junction nucleotides: 8. Germline values: CDR1 MNHEY, CDR2 SMNVEV (reference sequence).

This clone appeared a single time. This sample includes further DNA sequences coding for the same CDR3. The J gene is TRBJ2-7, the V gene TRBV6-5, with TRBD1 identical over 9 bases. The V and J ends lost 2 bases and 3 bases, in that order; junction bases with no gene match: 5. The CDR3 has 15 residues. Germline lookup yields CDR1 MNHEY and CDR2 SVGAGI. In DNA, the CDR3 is TGTGCCAGCAGTTACCGGGGACAGGGTAACTACGAGCAGTACTTC. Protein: CASSYRGQGNYEQYF.

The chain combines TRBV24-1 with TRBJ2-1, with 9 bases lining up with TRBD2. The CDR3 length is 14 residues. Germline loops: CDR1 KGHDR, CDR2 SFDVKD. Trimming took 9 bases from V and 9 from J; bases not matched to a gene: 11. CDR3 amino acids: CATSAGRGGSEQFF. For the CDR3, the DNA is TGTGCCACCTCCGCCGGGCGGGGGGGAAGTGAGCAGTTCTTC.

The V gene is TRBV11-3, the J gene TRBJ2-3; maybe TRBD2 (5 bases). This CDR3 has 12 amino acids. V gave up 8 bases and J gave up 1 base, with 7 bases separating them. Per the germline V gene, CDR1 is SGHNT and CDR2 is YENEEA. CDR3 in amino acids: CASGRGTDTQYF. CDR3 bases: TGTGCCAGCGGGCGGGGCACAGATACGCAGTATTTT.

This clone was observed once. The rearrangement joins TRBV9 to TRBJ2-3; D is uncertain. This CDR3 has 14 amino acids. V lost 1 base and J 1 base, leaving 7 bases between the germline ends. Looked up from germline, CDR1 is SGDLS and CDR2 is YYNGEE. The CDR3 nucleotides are TGTGCCAGCAGCGTAAGACTTGGCACAGATACGCAGTATTTT. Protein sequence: CASSVRLGTDTQYF.

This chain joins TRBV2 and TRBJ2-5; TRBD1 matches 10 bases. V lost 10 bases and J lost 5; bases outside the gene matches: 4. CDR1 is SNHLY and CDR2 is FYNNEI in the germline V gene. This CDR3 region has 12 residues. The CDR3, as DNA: TGTGCCACGACAGGGGGCGCCGAGACCCAGTACTTC. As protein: CATTGGAETQYF.

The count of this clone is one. The CDR3 DNA follows: TGTGCCAGCAGCGGTGGAGGAATCGAATTGACGGGTGGCTACACCTTC. Its protein product is CASSGGGIELTGGYTF. The chain carries TRBV27 and TRBJ1-2; D unclear. V was cut by 6 bases and J by 7 bases, with 24 bases left in between. The germline V gene encodes CDR1 MNHEY and CDR2 SMNVEV (reference sequence). The CDR3 has 16 residues.

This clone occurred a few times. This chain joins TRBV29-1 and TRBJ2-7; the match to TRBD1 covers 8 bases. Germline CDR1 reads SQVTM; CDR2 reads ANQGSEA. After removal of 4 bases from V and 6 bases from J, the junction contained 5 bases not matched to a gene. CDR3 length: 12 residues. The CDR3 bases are TGCAGCGTTGCGAGACAGGGGAGCGAGCAGTACTTC. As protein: CSVARQGSEQYF.

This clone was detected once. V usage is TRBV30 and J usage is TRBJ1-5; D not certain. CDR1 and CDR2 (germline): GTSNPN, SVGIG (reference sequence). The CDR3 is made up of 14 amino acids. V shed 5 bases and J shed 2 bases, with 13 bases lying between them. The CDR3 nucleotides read TGTGCCTGGGCCGGGGTAAGTGGCAATCAGCCCCAGCATTTT. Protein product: CAWAGVSGNQPQHF.

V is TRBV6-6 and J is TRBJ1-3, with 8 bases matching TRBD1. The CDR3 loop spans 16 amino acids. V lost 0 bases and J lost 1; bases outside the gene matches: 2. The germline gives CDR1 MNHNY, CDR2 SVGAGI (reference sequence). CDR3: CASSYSRTGSGNTIYF. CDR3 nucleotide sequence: TGTGCCAGCAGTTACTCCCGGACAGGGTCTGGAAACACCATATATTTT.

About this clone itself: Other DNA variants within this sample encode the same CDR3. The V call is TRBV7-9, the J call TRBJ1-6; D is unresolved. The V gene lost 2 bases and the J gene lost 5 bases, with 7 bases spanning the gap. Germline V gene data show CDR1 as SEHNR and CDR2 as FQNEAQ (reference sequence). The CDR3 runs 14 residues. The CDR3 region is CASSLPGNNSPLHF. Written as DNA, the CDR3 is TGTGCCAGCAGCTTACCAGGAAATAATTCACCCCTCCACTTT. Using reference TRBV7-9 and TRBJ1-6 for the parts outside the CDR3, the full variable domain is DTGVSQNPRHKITKRGQNVTFRCDPISEHNRLYWYRQTLGQGPEFLTYFQNEAQLEKSRLLSDRFSAERPKGSFSTLEIQRTEQGDSAMYLCASSLPGNNSPLHFGNGTRLTVT.

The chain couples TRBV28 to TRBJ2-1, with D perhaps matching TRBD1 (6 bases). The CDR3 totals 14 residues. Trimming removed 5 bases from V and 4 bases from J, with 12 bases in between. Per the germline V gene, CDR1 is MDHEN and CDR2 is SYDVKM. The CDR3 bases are TGTGCCAGCAGTGTCCCCGGGACATACAATGAGCAGTTCTTC. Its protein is CASSVPGTYNEQFF.

CDR3 sequence reads: CASSLVGRGPTYNEQFF. In DNA form, the CDR3 reads TGTGCCAGCAGCTTAGTTGGGCGGGGGCCAACCTACAATGAGCAGTTCTTC. The chain joins TRBV7-9 to TRBJ2-1; the D gene is possibly TRBD2 (7 bases). The germline gives CDR1 SEHNR, CDR2 FQNEAQ (reference sequence). Trimming shortened V by 1 base and J by 2 bases, and 15 bases separated the two germline ends. There are 17 residues in the CDR3.

CDR3 region: CASSHLPGQAYQETQYF. CDR3 coding DNA: TGCGCCAGCAGCCACCTTCCGGGACAGGCGTACCAAGAGACCCAGTACTTC. The chain combines TRBV4-1 with TRBJ2-5; TRBD1 matches 8 bases. Germline V CDR1 and CDR2: MGHRA, YSYEKL. CDR3 length equals 17 residues. V lost 3 bases and J lost 0; bases outside the gene matches: 9.

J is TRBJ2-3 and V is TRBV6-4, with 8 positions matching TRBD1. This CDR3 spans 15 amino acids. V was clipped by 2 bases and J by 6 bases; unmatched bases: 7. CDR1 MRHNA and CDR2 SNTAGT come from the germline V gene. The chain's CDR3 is CASSDGGQGYDTQYF. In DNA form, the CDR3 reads TGTGCCAGCAGTGACGGAGGACAGGGTTACGATACGCAGTATTTT.

This CDR3 is CATRNPSGRKETQYF. The CDR3 DNA reads TGTGCCACCAGAAACCCCAGCGGGAGGAAAGAGACCCAGTACTTC. The chain employs TRBV19 and TRBJ2-5; 9 bases fit TRBD2. CDR1 is LNHDA, CDR2 SQIVND, per germline (reference sequence). The CDR3 consists of 15 residues. With 10 bases clipped from V and 3 bases from J, the junction kept 12 bases outside the gene matches.

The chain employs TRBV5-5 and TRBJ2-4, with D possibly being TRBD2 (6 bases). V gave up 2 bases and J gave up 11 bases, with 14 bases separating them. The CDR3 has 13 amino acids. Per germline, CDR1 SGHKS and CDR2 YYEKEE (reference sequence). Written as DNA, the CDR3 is TGTGCCAGCAGCTTAACTGCCACGGGAGTTCAGTACTTC. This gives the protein CASSLTATGVQYF.

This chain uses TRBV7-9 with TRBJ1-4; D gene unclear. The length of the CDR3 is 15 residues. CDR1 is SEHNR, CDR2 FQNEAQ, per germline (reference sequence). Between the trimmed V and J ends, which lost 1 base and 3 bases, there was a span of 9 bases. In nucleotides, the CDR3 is TGTGCCAGCAGCTTAGGTTTAGTTGCTAATGAAAAACTGTTTTTT. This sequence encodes CASSLGLVANEKLFF.

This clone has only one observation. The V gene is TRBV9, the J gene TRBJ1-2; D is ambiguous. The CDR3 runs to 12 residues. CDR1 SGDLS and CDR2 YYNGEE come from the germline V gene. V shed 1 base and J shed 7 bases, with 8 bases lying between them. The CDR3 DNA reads TGTGCCAGCAGCGTACTACAGCCTGGCTACACCTTC. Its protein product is CASSVLQPGYTF.

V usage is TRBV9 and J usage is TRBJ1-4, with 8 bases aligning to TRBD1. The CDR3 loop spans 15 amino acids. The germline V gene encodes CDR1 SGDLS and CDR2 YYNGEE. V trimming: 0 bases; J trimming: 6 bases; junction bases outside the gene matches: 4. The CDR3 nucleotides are TGTGCCAGCAGCGTAGGGGGGACAGGATATGAAAAACTGTTTTTT. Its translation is CASSVGGTGYEKLFF.